Below are 24 T cell receptor beta chains sequenced from a single sample in a study of preoperative IRX-2 immunotherapy in early breast cancer. Treatment reported: preoperative locoregional IRX-2 cytokine immunotherapy. TCRdb's copy holds only in-frame clones and misses some; the assay was immunoSEQ multiplex PCR. This table holds 40,000 to 50,000 clones, 60% to 85% found once. The starting material was tumor tissue, obtained after IRX-2 immunotherapy. Receptor source: a human donor with breast cancer.

This clone was seen more than once but under ten times. The chain is built from TRBV6-8 and TRBJ1-1; D is undetermined. Deletions cut 6 bases from V and 6 bases from J, with 23 bases between. The CDR3 runs 16 residues. Germline values: CDR1 MNHGY, CDR2 SAAAGT. CDR3 loop: CASRELKVVRSAEAFF. DNA for the CDR3: TGTGCCAGCAGAGAGCTCAAGGTCGTTAGGAGCGCTGAAGCTTTCTTT.

J is TRBJ2-2 and V is TRBV30; 7 bases fit TRBD2. The V gene's germline CDR1 is GTSNPN and CDR2 SVGIG (reference sequence). J gave up 1 base and V 5 bases, and 7 bases lay outside the gene matches. The CDR3 spans 15 residues. Here the CDR3 DNA reads TGTGCCTGGGGGGGACTAAGCGGGAACACCGGGGAGCTGTTTTTT. Translation: CAWGGLSGNTGELFF.

This chain connects TRBV5-1 to TRBJ2-7, with TRBD1 matching 7 bases. The germline V gene has CDR1 SGHRS and CDR2 YFSETQ. This CDR3 region has 14 residues. V dropped 3 bases and J dropped 6; count of bases not matched to a gene: 9. CDR3 bases: TGCGCCAGCAGCTCGGGACAGAGGTTAGGCGAGCAGTACTTC. Its translation is CASSSGQRLGEQYF.

This clone was recorded a few times. This chain connects TRBV9 to TRBJ1-5, with D unclear. The CDR3 has 13 residues. The germline V and J ends were trimmed by 6 bases and 3 bases, with 10 bases remaining between them. Per germline, CDR1 SGDLS and CDR2 YYNGEE. The CDR3: CASKEQFNQPQHF. CDR3 DNA sequence: TGTGCCAGCAAGGAACAGTTCAATCAGCCCCAGCATTTT.

Only a few counts were recorded for this clone. Written as DNA, the CDR3 is TGTGCCAGCATGGACTTAACAACTGAAGCTTTCTTT. As protein: CASMDLTTEAFF. The V gene is TRBV6-8, the J gene TRBJ1-1; D not certain. CDR3 length: 12 residues. CDR1 is MNHGY and CDR2 is SAAAGT in the germline V gene. Trimming cost V 7 bases and J 5 bases, with 11 bases left between them.

The chain recombines TRBV10-3 with TRBJ1-2; D is uncertain. Trimming stripped 0 bases from V and 4 bases from J, with 6 bases between. The CDR3 spans 13 residues. Germline V gives CDR1 ENHRY, CDR2 SYGVKD. In DNA, the CDR3 is TGTGCCATCAGTGAGTCGTATAGCTATGGCTACACCTTC. Translating it yields CAISESYSYGYTF.

The CDR3 loop is CASAGTSGYNEQFF. The CDR3 nucleotides are TGTGCCAGCGCGGGGACTAGCGGCTACAATGAGCAGTTCTTC. The V and J genes are TRBV25-1 and TRBJ2-1; 11 bases match TRBD2. The V gene's germline CDR1 is MGHDK and CDR2 SYGVNS. J was trimmed by 3 bases and V by 8 bases; bases with no gene match: 3. The CDR3 length is 14 residues. Drawing the rest from reference TRBV25-1 and TRBJ2-1, the complete variable domain is EADIYQTPRYLVIGTGKKITLECSQTMGHDKMYWYQQDPGMELHLIHYSYGVNSTEKGDLSSESTVSRIRTEHFPLTLESARPSHTSQYLCASAGTSGYNEQFFGPGTRLTVL.

The V call is TRBV19, the J call TRBJ1-2, with D possibly matching TRBD1 (5 bases). Trimming removed 5 bases from V and 8 bases from J, with 18 bases in between. The germline gives CDR1 LNHDA, CDR2 SQIVND (reference sequence). The CDR3 runs 14 residues. The CDR3 DNA reads as TGTGCCAGTAGTGAGGCCAGGGATTTCTCCGGCTACACCTTC. It yields the protein CASSEARDFSGYTF.

The chain is built from TRBV4-1 and TRBJ1-1; maybe TRBD1 (6 bases). The CDR3 is made up of 13 amino acids. The V end lost 5 bases, the J end lost 4 bases, and 11 bases lay between the germline ends. From germline, CDR1 is MGHRA and CDR2 YSYEKL. CDR3 sequence (DNA): TGCGCCAGCAGCTTGAGGGGGGGCACTGAAGCTTTCTTT. Residues: CASSLRGGTEAFF.

CDR3 region: CASRASGTTDTQYF. The CDR3 bases are TGCGCCAGCAGGGCGTCGGGTACCACAGATACGCAGTATTTT. The chain combines TRBV5-1 with TRBJ2-3; D is unclear. V was clipped by 5 bases and J by 2 bases, with 12 bases between them. This CDR3 comprises 14 residues. CDR1 SGHRS and CDR2 YFSETQ come from the germline V gene.

This clone was picked up a small number of times. This chain joins TRBV5-1 and TRBJ2-1; D unresolved. Germline CDR1 is SGHRS and CDR2 is YFSETQ. The CDR3 totals 16 residues. The ends were cut back, 1 base at V and 7 bases at J, with 18 bases in the middle. The CDR3 DNA reads as TGCGCCAGCAGCTTGCAGTCCCACCTTAACCGAAATGAGCAGTTCTTC. It specifies CASSLQSHLNRNEQFF.

V gene TRBV10-2 combines with J gene TRBJ1-1, with 8 nucleotides matching TRBD1. Germline-derived CDR1 and CDR2 are WSHSY and SAAADI. V lost 4 bases to trimming and J lost 4 bases; unmatched junction nucleotides: 2. The length of the CDR3 is 13 residues. Written as DNA, the CDR3 is TGCGCCAGCAGTGGAACAGGGGGCACTGAAGCTTTCTTT. Its translation: CASSGTGGTEAFF.

This chain links TRBV29-1 with TRBJ1-1; a possible D gene is TRBD1 (6 bases). This CDR3 is 14 amino acids long. The V gene lost 5 bases and the J gene lost 2 bases, with 15 bases spanning the gap. Germline-derived CDR1 and CDR2 are SQVTM and ANQGSEA. The CDR3 is CSVWVDSLNTEAFF. The DNA of the CDR3 is TGCAGCGTTTGGGTGGACAGTTTAAACACTGAAGCTTTCTTT.

As DNA, the CDR3 is TGTGCCTGGAGGTCAGGGGGACAGGGGGGTCGGGAGCAGTACTTC. Protein: CAWRSGGQGGREQYF. The V and J genes are TRBV30 and TRBJ2-7, with TRBD1 matching 11 bases. The V segment lost 3 bases and the J segment 7 bases; nucleotides outside the gene matches: 11. The CDR3 runs 15 residues. CDR1 and CDR2 from the germline V gene are GTSNPN and SVGIG (reference sequence).

V and J are TRBV5-1 and TRBJ2-1; 8 nucleotides align to TRBD2. Germline CDR1 reads SGHRS; CDR2 reads YFSETQ. The V and J ends lost 3 bases and 6 bases, in that order; junction bases with no gene match: 5. The length of the CDR3 is 14 residues. Here the CDR3 reads CASSSGLAANEQFF. For the CDR3, the DNA is TGCGCCAGCAGCTCTGGACTAGCCGCCAATGAGCAGTTCTTC.

The chain combines TRBV5-1 with TRBJ1-1; the D is unclear. Germline CDR1 SGHRS, CDR2 YFSETQ. Trimming shortened V by 0 bases and J by 1 base, and 7 bases separated the two germline ends. The CDR3 extends over 14 amino acids. The CDR3 is CASSLGVKNTEAFF. In DNA, the CDR3 is TGCGCCAGCAGCTTGGGGGTGAAGAACACTGAAGCTTTCTTT.

The chain links TRBV12-5 to TRBJ1-1; D perhaps matches TRBD1 (5 bases). V lost 8 bases, J lost 1 base, and 14 bases lay in between. Germline values: CDR1 LGHNT, CDR2 FRNRAP. The CDR3 consists of 14 residues. The CDR3 spells CASFPHGANTEAFF. CDR3 DNA sequence: TGTGCTAGTTTCCCCCACGGGGCGAACACTGAAGCTTTCTTT. Variable domain in full (rest from reference TRBV12-5 and TRBJ1-1): DARVTQTPRHKVTEMGQEVTMRCQPILGHNTVFWYRQTMMQGLELLAYFRNRAPLDDSGMPKDRFSAEMPDATLATLKIQPSEPRDSAVYFCASFPHGANTEAFFGQGTRLTVV.

Concerning this clone itself: Compared with germline, one end of the junction differs, possibly owing to a read error. This chain uses TRBV6-1 with TRBJ2-7, with 7 bases fitting TRBD1. The CDR3 sequence is 14 residues long. Germline V gene lookup returns CDR1 MNHNS and CDR2 SASEGT. CDR3 bases: TGTGCCATCAGTGAAGAACAGGGGATACACGAGCAGTACTTC. Translation gives CAISEEQGIHEQYF.

The chain is built from TRBV7-5 and TRBJ2-5; the table assigns TRBD2, which was not confirmed against the DNA. TRBV7-5 is marked as a pseudogene. The CDR3 length is 14 residues. The CDR3 DNA is TGTGCCAGCAGCTTTACTAGCGGTCAAGAGACCCAGTACTTC. Amino acid sequence: CASSFTSGQETQYF.

This clone was picked up one time. The chain uses TRBV5-1 and TRBJ2-5, with 7 bases fitting TRBD1. Germline lookup yields CDR1 SGHRS and CDR2 YFSETQ. CDR3 length equals 15 residues. V was pared by 1 base and J by 1 base, with 4 bases of the junction left unmatched. For the CDR3, the DNA is TGCGCCAGCAGCTTGTATGCAGGGGGCCAAGAGACCCAGTACTTC. This encodes CASSLYAGGQETQYF.

This clone was picked up one time. The DNA for the CDR3 is TGTGCCACCCAGTGGGGGGGGTCCTACAATGAGCAGTTCTTC. Protein product: CATQWGGSYNEQFF. The chain recombines TRBV6-8 with TRBJ2-1, with TRBD2 matching 7 bases. Germline lookup yields CDR1 MNHGY and CDR2 SAAAGT. V lost 10 bases to trimming and J lost 1 base; unmatched junction nucleotides: 7. There are 14 residues in the CDR3.

The rearrangement joins TRBV5-1 to TRBJ1-1, with TRBD1 identical over 7 bases. CDR3 size: 14 residues. Trimming removed 0 bases from V and 4 bases from J; junction bases left unmatched: 3. Germline CDR1 and CDR2: SGHRS and YFSETQ. CDR3 amino acids: CASSLEGAGTEAFF. In DNA, the CDR3 is TGCGCCAGCAGCTTGGAGGGGGCGGGCACTGAAGCTTTCTTT.

The chain joins TRBV7-1 to TRBJ2-2; the match to TRBD1 covers 10 bases. TRBV7-1 falls under the ORF class, with uncertain function. CDR3 length: 14 amino acids. The V and J ends lost 6 bases and 5 bases, in that order; junction bases with no gene match: 3. The CDR3 reads CASSGDRGTGELFF. The CDR3 coding sequence is TGTGCCAGCAGTGGGGACAGGGGAACCGGGGAGCTGTTTTTT.

The chain employs TRBV7-6 and TRBJ2-1, with 11 bases lining up with TRBD2. The CDR3 loop spans 15 amino acids. The V gene end was trimmed by 4 bases and the J gene end by 9 bases; junction bases not matched to a gene: 8. Per germline, CDR1 SGHVS and CDR2 FNYEAQ. The chain's CDR3 is CASSSLRTSGREQFF. The CDR3 DNA is TGTGCCAGCAGCTCACTCCGGACTAGCGGGCGTGAGCAGTTCTTC.